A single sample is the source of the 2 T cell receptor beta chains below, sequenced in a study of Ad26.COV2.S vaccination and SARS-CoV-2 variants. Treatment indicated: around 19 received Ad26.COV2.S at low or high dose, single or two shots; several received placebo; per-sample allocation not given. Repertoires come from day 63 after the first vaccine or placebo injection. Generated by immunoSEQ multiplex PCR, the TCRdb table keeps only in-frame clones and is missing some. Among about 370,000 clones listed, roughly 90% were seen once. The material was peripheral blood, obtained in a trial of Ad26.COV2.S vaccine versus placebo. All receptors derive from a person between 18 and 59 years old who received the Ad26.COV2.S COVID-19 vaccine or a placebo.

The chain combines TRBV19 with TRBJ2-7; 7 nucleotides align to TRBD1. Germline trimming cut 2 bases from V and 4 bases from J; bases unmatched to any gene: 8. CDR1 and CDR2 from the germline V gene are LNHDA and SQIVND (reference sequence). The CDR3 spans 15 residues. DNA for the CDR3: TGTGCCAGTAGTATAACGACAGGGAGTATGTACGAGCAGTACTTC. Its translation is CASSITTGSMYEQYF.

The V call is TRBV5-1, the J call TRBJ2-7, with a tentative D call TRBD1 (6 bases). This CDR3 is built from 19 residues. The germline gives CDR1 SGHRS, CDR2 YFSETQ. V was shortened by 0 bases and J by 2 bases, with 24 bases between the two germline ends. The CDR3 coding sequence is TGCGCCAGCAGCTTGGCCGGCTGGGGGCAATCGGGCTATACCTACGAGCAGTACTTC. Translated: CASSLAGWGQSGYTYEQYF.